The present T cell receptor beta chain was sequenced within a study of blood T cell repertoires in COVID-19. On the study more broadly: Donors in the United States, Italy and Spain gave samples during acute or convalescent COVID-19. The analysed material was cDNA or gDNA that came from T cells, B-cell-depleted T cells, or PBMCs.

Source study methods: It was from reference gene primer amplification that nucleated cell counts were estimated. Data came from immunoSEQ multiplex PCR; TCRdb stores just in-frame clones and leaves some out. That table furnishes V, J and clone size, whereas the DNA furnished D and trimming. This sample has under 200,000 clones, with around 87% found just once. The CDR3 is 15 residues long. Per the germline V gene, CDR1 is LNHDA and CDR2 is SQIVND (reference sequence). V dropped 7 bases and J dropped 2 bases, with 17 bases sitting between them. The rearrangement joins TRBV19 to TRBJ1-2; D unresolved. The receptor comes from a man aged 40-50 years with active or convalescent COVID-19. Sequencing was done on a sample of peripheral blood. The CDR3 here is CASTGGPGMNYGYTF. In nucleotides, the CDR3 is TGTGCCAGTACCGGAGGCCCGGGCATGAACTATGGCTACACCTTC.